The 26 T cell receptor beta chains below come from one sample, sequenced in a study of regulatory T cells in long-lasting Graves disease. iRepertoire HTBI primers and Arm-PCR of CDR3 regions built TCR beta libraries. In TCRdb, the multiplex PCR reads were re-called with MiXCR into one record per CDR3 protein. This sample has 400,000 or so distinct CDR3 sequences; about 20% occur once, and the top ten carry approximately 26%. The time point here: persistent/refractory GD, antithyroid drugs over 5 years with positive TRAb. With RNA extracted from PBMCs as input, the TCR library was made. Sample: peripheral blood mononuclear cells (PBMCs), taken when the disease was refractory, from a patient treated with antithyroid drugs. Receptor source: a female donor with Graves disease.

This clonotype was counted between two and nine times. The chain joins TRBV12-3 or TRBV12-4 to TRBJ1-2; no firm D call. V lost 6 bases and J lost 5, with 7 bases in between. CDR3 length: 11 amino acids. This CDR3 is CASSTDYGYTF. The CDR3, as DNA: TGTGCCAGCAGCACAGATTATGGCTACACCTTC.

The chain is built from TRBV29-1 and TRBJ2-5; no firm D call. Germline V gene data show CDR1 as SQVTM and CDR2 as ANQGSEA. This CDR3 has 19 residues. V was pared by 8 bases and J by 1 base, with 32 bases between. CDR3 residues: CSPPPRLDGRTKGQETQYF. The CDR3 nucleotides read TGCAGCCCCCCCCCAAGGCTGGATGGAAGAACAAAGGGCCAAGAGACCCAGTACTTC.

In this sample, this clonotype turned up a few times. Mismatch with germline at one junction end may stem from a read error. This chain joins TRBV7-7 and TRBJ2-4; TRBD1 matches at 11 bases. CDR1 SSHAT and CDR2 FNYEAQ come from the germline V gene (reference sequence). CDR3 size: 18 residues. The CDR3 protein is CASSVRDRGILAKNIQYF. CDR3 bases: TGTGCTAGCAGCGTACGGGACAGGGGGATACTAGCCAAAAACATTCAGTACTTC.

The count of this clonotype is one. The V gene is TRBV12-3 or TRBV12-4, the J gene TRBJ2-4; D gene ambiguous. This CDR3 region has 14 residues. V shed 3 bases and J shed 8 bases, with 14 bases lying between them. CDR3 nucleotide sequence: TGTGCCAGCAGTTTGGATATTCCTGGGGACATTCAGTACTTC. Translating gives CASSLDIPGDIQYF.

The V call is TRBV30, the J call TRBJ2-2; TRBD2 matches at 11 bases. Losses at the gene ends were 5 bases for V and 5 bases for J; bases not matched to a gene: 7. The CDR3 is 15 residues long. Germline-derived CDR1 and CDR2 are GTSNPN and SVGIG (reference sequence). The chain's CDR3 is CAWANSGRATGELFF. In nucleotides, the CDR3 is TGTGCCTGGGCCAATAGCGGGAGGGCAACCGGGGAGCTGTTTTTT.

In its sample, this clonotype was seen many times. The chain links TRBV18 to TRBJ2-6; D call uncertain. The CDR3 covers 15 residues. Between the trimmed V and J ends, which lost 3 bases and 0 bases, there was a span of 6 bases. Germline loops: CDR1 KGHSH, CDR2 LQKENI. The CDR3 bases are TGTGCCAGCTCACCGGGCCTCTCTGGGGCCAACGTCCTGACTTTC. It encodes CASSPGLSGANVLTF.

The chain has TRBV19 and TRBJ2-3, with 7 bases lining up with TRBD1. The trim removed 3 bases at V and 5 bases at J, leaving 5 bases unmatched. Germline CDR1 LNHDA, CDR2 SQIVND (reference sequence). This CDR3 contains 14 residues. The CDR3 region has the DNA TGTGCCAGTAGTATGACAGGGTCGATAGATACGCAGTATTTT. This translates into CASSMTGSIDTQYF.

CDR3 amino acids: CSARDQREGRAGELFF. CDR3 nucleotides: TGCAGTGCTAGAGATCAGAGGGAGGGCCGGGCCGGGGAGCTGTTTTTT. The chain carries TRBV20-1 and TRBJ2-2; TRBD2 matches 7 bases. The ends lost 0 bases at V and 6 bases at J; junction bases unmatched: 10. The CDR3 runs to 16 residues. The germline gives CDR1 DFQATT, CDR2 SNEGSKA (reference sequence).

This clonotype was seen many times. J is TRBJ1-2 and V is TRBV28; 8 bases align to TRBD1. V shed 6 bases and J 0 bases; nucleotides not matched to a gene: 6. The CDR3 sequence is 15 residues long. CDR1 and CDR2 (germline): MDHEN, SYDVKM. For the CDR3, the DNA is TGTGCCAGCAGCCGGGACAGGAGCTCTAACTATGGCTACACCTTC. It codes for CASSRDRSSNYGYTF.

This clonotype was observed at least ten times. The J gene is TRBJ1-1, the V gene TRBV29-1; D may be TRBD1 (5 bases). The CDR3 runs to 16 residues. V lost 0 bases and J 2 bases, leaving 16 bases between the germline ends. In germline, CDR1 is SQVTM, CDR2 ANQGSEA. CDR3 sequence (DNA): TGCAGCGTTGAAGATCGGGGCAGGCACCTTAACACTGAAGCTTTCTTT. Encoded protein: CSVEDRGRHLNTEAFF.

The gene calls are TRBV19 and TRBJ1-2, with 8 bases aligning to TRBD1. CDR3 length: 15 amino acids. Per germline, CDR1 LNHDA and CDR2 SQIVND (reference sequence). The V segment lost 0 bases and the J segment 4 bases; nucleotides outside the gene matches: 4. For the CDR3, the DNA is TGTGCCAGTAGTATAGAACAGGGGGGGATCTATGGCTACACCTTC. Translating gives CASSIEQGGIYGYTF.

The V gene is TRBV7-9, the J gene TRBJ2-6; the D is unclear. The length of the CDR3 is 15 residues. Germline V lookup: CDR1 SEHNR, CDR2 FQNEAQ (reference sequence). V shed 5 bases and J shed 0 bases, with 8 bases lying between them. Here the CDR3 reads CASSDRFSGANVLTF. For the CDR3, the DNA is TGTGCCAGCAGCGATCGTTTCTCTGGGGCCAACGTCCTGACTTTC. The complete variable domain, with remaining parts taken from reference TRBV7-9 and TRBJ2-6, reads DTGVSQNPRHKITKRGQNVTFRCDPISEHNRLYWYRQTLGQGPEFLTYFQNEAQLEKSRLLSDRFSAERPKGSFSTLEIQRTEQGDSAMYLCASSDRFSGANVLTFGAGSRLTVL.

CDR3 sequence (DNA): TGTGCCAGCAGTGGGGCGGGGACTAGCGGGAAGGAGAGCTACGAGCAGTACTTC. It yields the protein CASSGAGTSGKESYEQYF. The chain joins TRBV12-3 or TRBV12-4 to TRBJ2-7; TRBD2 matches at 13 bases. This CDR3 spans 18 amino acids. Trimming removed 5 bases from V and 3 bases from J; junction bases left unmatched: 13.

This clonotype was seen many times. The gene calls are TRBV28 and TRBJ1-1; no reliable D call. The germline CDR1 and CDR2 sequences are MDHEN and SYDVKM. The CDR3 runs to 15 residues. Trimming stripped 6 bases from V and 2 bases from J, with 16 bases between. CDR3 in amino acids: CASRVNQVANTEAFF. The CDR3 nucleotides read TGTGCCAGCAGAGTCAATCAGGTCGCCAACACTGAAGCTTTCTTT. Filled out from reference TRBV28 and TRBJ1-1, the complete variable domain reads DVKVTQSSRYLVKRTGEKVFLECVQDMDHENMFWYRQDPGLGLRLIYFSYDVKMKEKGDIPEGYSVSREKKERFSLILESASTNQTSMYLCASRVNQVANTEAFFGQGTRLTVV.

In this sample, this clonotype turned up many times. This chain links TRBV3-1 with TRBJ1-5; a weak D match, TRBD1 (5 bases). V dropped 1 base and J dropped 7 bases, with 17 bases sitting between them. CDR3 length: 16 residues. Germline V gene lookup returns CDR1 LGHDT and CDR2 YNNKEL (reference sequence). CDR3 nucleotides: TGTGCCAGCAGCCAAGGGCTTGGGGGGATCAACCAGCCCCAGCATTTT. Translating it yields CASSQGLGGINQPQHF. Full variable domain (remainder filled in from reference TRBV3-1 and TRBJ1-5): DTAVSQTPKYLVTQMGNDKSIKCEQNLGHDTMYWYKQDSKKFLKIMFSYNNKELIINETVPNRFSPKSPDKAHLNLHINSLELGDSAVYFCASSQGLGGINQPQHFGDGTRLSIL.

This clonotype occurred many times. V and J are TRBV4-3 and TRBJ2-7, with TRBD2 matching over 7 bases. Unmatched junction bases numbered 7, after V lost 1 base and J lost 4 bases. Germline loops: CDR1 LGHNA, CDR2 YSLEER. The CDR3 consists of 15 residues. The chain's CDR3 is CASSQGTSTLYEQYF. The CDR3 region has the DNA TGCGCCAGCAGCCAAGGGACTAGTACGCTTTACGAGCAGTACTTC.

The rearrangement uses TRBV20-1 and TRBJ1-1, with D possibly TRBD1 on 6 matching bases. CDR1 DFQATT and CDR2 SNEGSKA come from the germline V gene (reference sequence). The CDR3 spans 15 residues. Trimming took 6 bases from V and 10 from J, leaving 27 bases between them. DNA for the CDR3: TGCAGTGCCCGATTCCCGGGTGGACAGAGAGGGGTAGCTTTCTTT. It encodes CSARFPGGQRGVAFF.

This clonotype was counted at least ten times. The J gene is TRBJ2-1, the V gene TRBV20-1; 10 nucleotides agree with TRBD2. CDR1 and CDR2 from the germline V gene are DFQATT and SNEGSKA (reference sequence). The V segment lost 7 bases and the J segment 8 bases; nucleotides outside the gene matches: 8. This CDR3 contains 13 residues. This CDR3 reads CSGRTSGRDEQFF. CDR3 bases: TGCAGTGGACGGACTAGCGGTAGAGATGAGCAGTTCTTC.

The genes are TRBV15 and TRBJ2-2, with D possibly matching TRBD1 (5 bases). From germline, CDR1 is LNHNV and CDR2 YYDKDF (reference sequence). This CDR3 has 17 residues. V was clipped by 0 bases and J by 1 base, with 12 bases between them. The CDR3 sequence is CATSRDLGALNTGELFF. The DNA for the CDR3 is TGTGCCACCAGCAGAGATTTAGGGGCGCTGAACACCGGGGAGCTGTTTTTT.

This CDR3 reads CSVRTANTGELFF. The CDR3 DNA is TGCAGCGTTAGGACTGCGAACACCGGGGAGCTGTTTTTT. The V call is TRBV29-1, the J call TRBJ2-2; TRBD2 is a possible D gene (5 bases). This CDR3 comprises 13 residues. CDR1 is SQVTM and CDR2 is ANQGSEA in the germline V gene. V was shortened by 5 bases and J by 0 bases, with 7 bases between the two germline ends.

The CDR3 coding sequence is TGCGCCAGCAGCGCCGGGACTAGCGGTACCGGGGAGCTGTTTTTT. Residues: CASSAGTSGTGELFF. The rearrangement uses TRBV5-1 and TRBJ2-2, with 11 bases identical to TRBD2. The CDR3 spans 15 residues. The V gene end was trimmed by 4 bases and the J gene end by 5 bases; junction bases not matched to a gene: 4. Germline V gene lookup returns CDR1 SGHRS and CDR2 YFSETQ.

This clonotype has just a few counts. The rearrangement uses TRBV6-2 or TRBV6-3 and TRBJ1-3; D remains unclear. The V and J ends lost 5 bases and 0 bases respectively, with 14 bases between them. CDR1 and CDR2 (germline): MNHEY, SVGEGT. The CDR3 is 16 residues long. The CDR3 nucleotides read TGTGCCAGCAGTAGCCCGGGCAGGAACTCTGGAAACACCATATATTTT. Protein: CASSSPGRNSGNTIYF.

This clonotype was recorded a few times. The chain links TRBV20-1 to TRBJ1-4; D gene ambiguous. The germline V gene has CDR1 DFQATT and CDR2 SNEGSKA (reference sequence). With 8 bases removed from V and 0 bases from J, the gap between germline ends came to 19 bases. The CDR3 consists of 16 residues. The CDR3 loop reads CSHYPSLQTTNEKLFF. For the CDR3, the DNA is TGCAGTCACTACCCCTCTTTACAGACAACTAATGAAAAACTGTTTTTT.

The chain carries TRBV29-1 and TRBJ2-1; D uncertain. V lost 3 bases to trimming and J lost 5 bases, with 14 bases between them. Per the germline V gene, CDR1 is SQVTM and CDR2 is ANQGSEA. The CDR3 covers 14 residues. CDR3 loop: CSVDFIASDNEQFF. The CDR3 nucleotides read TGCAGCGTTGATTTCATAGCATCGGACAATGAGCAGTTCTTC.

The CDR3 loop reads CASRFGRETQYF. In nucleotides, the CDR3 is TGTGCCAGCAGGTTCGGGCGAGAGACCCAGTACTTC. V is TRBV6-1 and J is TRBJ2-5; D remains unclear. Germline V CDR1 and CDR2: MNHNS, SASEGT. The V end lost 6 bases, the J end lost 4 bases, and 9 bases lay between the germline ends. The CDR3 sequence is 12 residues long.

Ten or more counts support this clonotype. The CDR3 nucleotides are TGTGCCAGCACTCCCCCCTATAATTCACCCCTCCACTTT. Its translation is CASTPPYNSPLHF. The chain recombines TRBV28 with TRBJ1-6; no clear D. CDR1 MDHEN and CDR2 SYDVKM come from the germline V gene. This CDR3 is built from 13 residues. Trimming took 7 bases from V and 2 from J, leaving 6 bases between them.